A selection of T cell receptor beta chains follows, all from one sample in a study of T cell responses to AZD1222 COVID-19 vaccine. Assay used: immunoSEQ multiplex PCR; TCRdb lists only in-frame clones, some missing. The sample includes 100,000 to 150,000 clones, approximately 94% of them seen just once. Sequenced material: peripheral blood, taken on day 0 of AZD1222 vaccination. The receptor set was obtained from an adult in good health. The CDR3 runs from the conserved cysteine through the conserved F or W.

j_call v_call cdr3_aa
TRBJ1-6 TRBV15 CATASRSYNSPLHF
TRBJ1-1 TRBV6-5 CASSYSRLGNSEAFF
TRBJ1-3 TRBV2 CASSIRFPLSGNTIYF
TRBJ1-5 TRBV5-1 CASSLSGQPNQPQHF
TRBJ1-3 TRBV7-9 CASSQPGQAFTRGNTIYF
TRBJ1-5 TRBV24-1 CATSDSSGYQPQHF
TRBJ1-6 TRBV30 CAWSVFQGLSSPLHF
TRBJ2-1 TRBV2 CASSLGLAGGTYNEQFF
TRBJ1-5 TRBV6-2/TRBV6-3 CASSSTGRPGQHF
TRBJ2-7 TRBV5-1 CASSSAAGTGLNEQYF
TRBJ2-7 TRBV2 CASTPPATGEGAPPYEQYF
TRBJ2-1 TRBV6-5 CASSYGAHNEQFF
TRBJ1-3 TRBV4-2 CASSQPRSGTSGNTIYF
TRBJ1-3 TRBV30 CASRTGSSGNTIYF
TRBJ1-3 TRBV6-5 CASSPRPNTIYF
TRBJ1-5 TRBV7-8 CASSTRNQPQHF
TRBJ1-1 TRBV3-1/TRBV3-2 CASSLEGTEAFF
TRBJ2-2 TRBV28 CASSRLAGHTGELFF
TRBJ1-5 TRBV6-2/TRBV6-3 CASSSNSNQPQHF
TRBJ1-2 TRBV25-1 CASSEYLRTGYYGYTF
TRBJ2-3 TRBV5-1 CASRQAPTDTQYF
TRBJ2-5 TRBV5-8 CASSLTQETQYF
TRBJ1-2 TRBV29-1 CSVRTVNYGYTF
TRBJ2-1 TRBV3-1/TRBV3-2 CASSPRLDLPEQFF
TRBJ2-7 TRBV28 CASSLAGSASPGGQYF
TRBJ1-1 TRBV28 CASSLYRGAKTEAFF
TRBJ2-5 TRBV2 CASRTDEETQYF
TRBJ1-5 TRBV2 CASRGQAHSNQPQHF
TRBJ2-3 TRBV5-1 CASSGGVTGTDTQYF
TRBJ2-1 TRBV27 CASSVGASSYNEQFF
TRBJ2-7 TRBV6-5 CASSPRSYEQYF
TRBJ2-1 TRBV5-5 CASSLAVVAGQFF
TRBJ1-2 TRBV28 CASSLKERIHTF
TRBJ1-1 TRBV7-9 CASSPDRLEAFF
TRBJ1-5 TRBV6-5 CASTPGREGNQPQHF
TRBJ1-2 TRBV9 CASSTETGEGYGYTF
TRBJ1-3 TRBV5-6 CASSYGPQGSGGNTIYF
TRBJ1-6 TRBV9 CASSVGHTNSPLHF
TRBJ1-4 TRBV21-1 CASSKAGRVPINEKLFF
TRBJ2-1 TRBV5-1 CASSSSVGSSFNEQFF
TRBJ2-1 TRBV27 CASSSSGQGAYNEQFF
TRBJ2-1 TRBV9 CASSVQGFRDNEQFF
TRBJ1-5 TRBV6-5 CASSSRTDLQPQHF
TRBJ2-6 TRBV11-2 CASSLGQGTGANVLTF